These T cell receptor beta chains were read from a single sample in a study of blood T cell repertoires in COVID-19. The repertoire was sequenced with immunoSEQ multiplex PCR; TCRdb's copy has only in-frame clones and lacks some. This sample has about 230,000 clones, with 84% found just once. Sample: peripheral blood. The receptor source for this set is a woman at least 80 years old with active or convalescent COVID-19. The CDR3 runs from the conserved cysteine through the conserved F or W. D genes are given only for firm matches. Size is omitted from some rows. Given values are once, few, many or a class for expanded clones.

D	size	V	J	DNA	CDR3
TRBD2	NA	TRBV18	TRBJ2-7	TGTGCCAGCTCACCTGAGCCCCTAGCGGGAGCCCGGGAGCAGTACTTC	CASSPEPLAGAREQYF
TRBD1	NA	TRBV27	TRBJ1-2	TGTGCCAGCAGTGCAAGACAGGGATCTGGCTACACCTTC	CASSARQGSGYTF
NA	NA	TRBV5-1	TRBJ1-1	TGCGCCAGCAGCTTGACAGGGCCCGGCGAGACTGAAGCTTTCTTT	CASSLTGPGETEAFF
TRBD2	NA	TRBV9	TRBJ2-7	TGTGCCAGCACCTATGGGGGGGGAATCCCCTACGAGCAGTACTTC	CASTYGGGIPYEQYF
NA	NA	TRBV30	TRBJ1-5	TGTGCCTGGAGTGTAGGAGGGGTGGCACAGCCCCAGCATTTT	CAWSVGGVAQPQHF
NA	NA	TRBV5-1	TRBJ2-7	TGCGCCAGCAGACATGAGCAGGGGAGATACGAGCAGTACTTC	CASRHEQGRYEQYF
TRBD2	NA	TRBV4-1	TRBJ2-1	TGCGCCAGCAGCCAAGGGGCGGGACTAGTCGTCAATGAGCAGTTCTTC	CASSQGAGLVVNEQFF
TRBD2	NA	TRBV14	TRBJ2-1	TGTGCCAGCAGCCAAGTGTTCCTAGCGGGGGGGTTGATCAATGAGCAGTTCTTC	CASSQVFLAGGLINEQFF
NA	NA	TRBV6-5	TRBJ1-1	TGTGCCAGCTGGCGGGATTTCAACACTGAAGCTTTCTTT	CASWRDFNTEAFF
TRBD2	NA	TRBV7-2	TRBJ2-7	TGTGCCAGCAGCTTAACAAGCGGGAGGGGGGCCTACGAGCAGTACTTC	CASSLTSGRGAYEQYF
TRBD2	few	TRBV30	TRBJ2-7	TGTGCCTGGACAAAAGCGGGAGGGCCCGGCGAGCAGTACTTC	CAWTKAGGPGEQYF
NA	NA	TRBV11-3	TRBJ1-6	TGTGCCAGCAGCTTAGCTCAGGATTCACCCCTCCACTTT	CASSLAQDSPLHF
NA	NA	TRBV12-3/TRBV12-4	TRBJ1-4	TGTGCCAGCAGTAGGGTCCGGGGTGAAAAACTGTTTTTT	CASSRVRGEKLFF
TRBD2	NA	TRBV27	TRBJ2-7	TGTGCCAGCAGTCCCCCCGGGACTAATCGGGGAGAGCAGTACTTC	CASSPPGTNRGEQYF
TRBD1	many	TRBV7-9	TRBJ2-2	TGTGCCAGCAGCCCCCCGGACAGGGCCGACACCGGGGAGCTGTTTTTT	CASSPPDRADTGELFF
TRBD2	NA	TRBV2	TRBJ2-3	TGTGCCAGCAGATCAAGCGGGAGTAGCACAGATACGCAGTATTTT	CASRSSGSSTDTQYF
TRBD2	NA	TRBV7-6	TRBJ2-1	TGTGCCAGCAGCTTGACTAGCGGTTACAATGAGCAGTTCTTC	CASSLTSGYNEQFF
NA	NA	TRBV5-8	TRBJ2-7	TGTGCCAGCAGCCCAGGGGCCTTCTCCTACGAGCAGTACTTC	CASSPGAFSYEQYF
TRBD2	once	TRBV4-2	TRBJ2-1	TGTGCCAGCAGCCGTGAGGGTGGTAGCGGGGGGGCCGATGAGCAGTTCTTC	CASSREGGSGGADEQFF
TRBD1	NA	TRBV7-6	TRBJ1-2	TGTGCCAGCAGCTTTGGGGACAGGGAGGGCTACACCTTC	CASSFGDREGYTF
NA	NA	TRBV7-2	TRBJ2-2	TGTGCCAGCAGCTCCCCCTCCGGGACACGATTCACCGGGGAGCTGTTTTTT	CASSSPSGTRFTGELFF
NA	NA	TRBV7-2	TRBJ2-5	TGTGCCAGCAGCTTATACACGGGAGAGACCCAGTACTTC	CASSLYTGETQYF
TRBD2	once	TRBV7-9	TRBJ2-5	TGTGCCAGCAGCTTATTCGGGGGGCAAGAGACCCAGTACTTC	CASSLFGGQETQYF
NA	NA	TRBV9	TRBJ1-1	TGTGCCAGCAGCGTAGCCCGGAACACTGAAGCTTTCTTT	CASSVARNTEAFF
TRBD1	NA	TRBV19	TRBJ1-4	TGTGCCAGTAGTGGCGGGGACAGTCGGGAAAAACTGTTTTTT	CASSGGDSREKLFF
TRBD1	NA	TRBV7-2	TRBJ2-5	TGTGCCAGCAGCTTCCCAGGGGGAGAGACCCAGTACTTC	CASSFPGGETQYF
TRBD2	NA	TRBV2	TRBJ2-1	TGTGCCAGCAGTGACGTCAGTTCCTCGGGACTAGCGTCTGAGCAGTTCTTC	CASSDVSSSGLASEQFF
TRBD2	NA	TRBV5-6	TRBJ2-5	TGTGCCAGCAGCTCATTAGCGGGGAAGGAAGAGACCCAGTACTTC	CASSSLAGKEETQYF
NA	NA	TRBV7-2	TRBJ2-1	TGTGCCAGCAGCTCTCCTGGAGGACGCCGAGAAATATACAATGAGCAGTTCTTC	CASSSPGGRREIYNEQFF
NA	NA	TRBV7-5	TRBJ2-1	TGTGCCAGAAGCTTCCGGGGGTCATACTACAATGAGCAGTTCTTC	CARSFRGSYYNEQFF
TRBD1	NA	TRBV7-8	TRBJ2-7	TGTGCCAGCAGCCGGGACAGGGCTGACGAGCAGTACTTC	CASSRDRADEQYF
NA	NA	TRBV5-4	TRBJ2-7	TGTGCCAGCAGCTCGAACGACCAGGGGTACGAGCAGTACTTC	CASSSNDQGYEQYF
NA	NA	TRBV5-1	TRBJ2-2	TGCGCCAGCAGCTCAAGCGTCATGGCCGGGGAGCTGTTTTTT	CASSSSVMAGELFF
NA	NA	TRBV28	TRBJ1-1	TGTGCCAGCAGTTTATCCGGGAGAAGGGACACTGAAGCTTTCTTT	CASSLSGRRDTEAFF
TRBD2	NA	TRBV27	TRBJ2-3	TGTGCCAGCAGGACGGGACTAGCGGTCAATACGCAGTATTTT	CASRTGLAVNTQYF
NA	NA	TRBV28	TRBJ2-7	TGTGCCAGCAGTTTAATTAACAGTTACGAGCAGTACTTC	CASSLINSYEQYF
TRBD2	NA	TRBV5-1	TRBJ2-5	TGCGCCAGCAGCGCGATAGCGGGACCACAAGAGACCCAGTACTTC	CASSAIAGPQETQYF
TRBD2	NA	TRBV19	TRBJ2-7	TGTGCCAGTACCCGGACTAGCGGATCCTACGAGCAGTACTTC	CASTRTSGSYEQYF
NA	NA	TRBV29-1	TRBJ2-1	TGCAGCGTTGAGTGGGGGCCGGATGAGCAGTTCTTC	CSVEWGPDEQFF
TRBD1	NA	TRBV10-3	TRBJ2-7	TGTGCCATCACAGGGCGAAGGCAGGGGGACGAGCAGTACTTC	CAITGRRQGDEQYF
NA	NA	TRBV7-9	TRBJ2-3	TGTGCCAGCAGCCTACGGGGGGCCGAAGATACGCAGTATTTT	CASSLRGAEDTQYF
NA	NA	TRBV5-1	TRBJ2-1	TGCGCCAGCAACCCAAGCTTGGGGCCCTCTTTTGAGCAGTTCTTC	CASNPSLGPSFEQFF
NA	once	TRBV9	TRBJ1-1	TGTGCCAGCAGCGGAGACCCGAATGCGAGGAGGACTGAAGCTTTCTTT	CASSGDPNARRTEAFF
NA	NA	TRBV11-3	TRBJ2-1	TGTGCCAGCAGTATAGAGTTGATGGAGAATGAGCAGTTCTTC	CASSIELMENEQFF
NA	NA	TRBV11-2	TRBJ2-5	TGTGCCAGCAGCTTACCGGGTGGAGAGACCCAGTACTTC	CASSLPGGETQYF
NA	NA	TRBV7-2	TRBJ2-1	TGTGCCAGCAGCTTAGGAGGGAGCCCCTACAATGAGCAGTTCTTC	CASSLGGSPYNEQFF
NA	NA	TRBV2	TRBJ1-1	TGTGCCAGCAAGGATTCAGGGAACACTGAAGCTTTCTTT	CASKDSGNTEAFF
TRBD2	NA	TRBV19	TRBJ2-1	TGTGCCAGTAGTCAAACTAGCGGGGTGGGCAATGAGCAGTTCTTC	CASSQTSGVGNEQFF
NA	once	TRBV9	TRBJ2-1	TGTGCCAGCAGCGAAGCCGGGACTCATTACAATGAGCAGTTCTTC	CASSEAGTHYNEQFF
TRBD1	NA	TRBV6-5	TRBJ1-1	TGTGCCAGCAGTTCAGAACAGGGGAGAAGGGCTTTCTTT	CASSSEQGRRAFF
NA	NA	TRBV16	TRBJ2-7	TGTGCCAGCAGCCAAACGAGGGATTGGTCCTACGAGCAGTACTTC	CASSQTRDWSYEQYF
NA	NA	TRBV28	TRBJ1-5	TGTGCCAGCAGTTCACCACAGGGAATCCCCCAGCATTTT	CASSSPQGIPQHF
NA	NA	TRBV18	TRBJ2-2	TGTGCCAGCTCACTTTCGGTGGCGGGGATCGGGGAGCTGTTTTTT	CASSLSVAGIGELFF
TRBD1	few	TRBV5-1	TRBJ2-3	TGCGCCAGCAGCTTAGGGACAGGGATGGCAGATACGCAGTATTTT	CASSLGTGMADTQYF
TRBD2	NA	TRBV10-3	TRBJ2-5	TGTGCCATCAGTCCCCGACTAGCGGGGGAGCAAAAGGGAGAGACCCAGTACTTC	CAISPRLAGEQKGETQYF
TRBD1	once	TRBV11-3	TRBJ1-4	TGTGCCAGCAGCCTCGACAGGGGAGGTGAAAAACTGTTTTTT	CASSLDRGGEKLFF
TRBD1	once	TRBV5-1	TRBJ1-2	TGCGCCAGCAGCAGAGGACAGGGGAACTATGGCTACACCTTC	CASSRGQGNYGYTF
NA	NA	TRBV2	TRBJ2-7	TGTGCCAGCAGGCTGACAGGAACCTACGAGCAGTACTTC	CASRLTGTYEQYF
TRBD1	NA	TRBV13	TRBJ1-2	TGTGCCAGCAGCTTAGCCCGGACAGGGTATGGCTACACCTTC	CASSLARTGYGYTF